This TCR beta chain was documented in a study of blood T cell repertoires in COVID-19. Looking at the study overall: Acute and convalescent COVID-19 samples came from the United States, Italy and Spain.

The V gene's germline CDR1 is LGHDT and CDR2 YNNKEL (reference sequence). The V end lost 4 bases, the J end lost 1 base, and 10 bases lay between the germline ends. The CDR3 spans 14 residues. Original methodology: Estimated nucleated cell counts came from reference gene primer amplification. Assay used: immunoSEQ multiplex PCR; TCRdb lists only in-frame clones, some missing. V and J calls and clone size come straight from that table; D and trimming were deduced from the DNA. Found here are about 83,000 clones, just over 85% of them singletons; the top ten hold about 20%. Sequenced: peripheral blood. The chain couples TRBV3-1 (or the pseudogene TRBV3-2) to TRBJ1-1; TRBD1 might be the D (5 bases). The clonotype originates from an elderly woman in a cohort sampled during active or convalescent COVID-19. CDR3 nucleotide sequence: TGTGCCAGCAGCCTGCAGGGTTGGAACACTGAAGCTTTCTTT. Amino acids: CASSLQGWNTEAFF.